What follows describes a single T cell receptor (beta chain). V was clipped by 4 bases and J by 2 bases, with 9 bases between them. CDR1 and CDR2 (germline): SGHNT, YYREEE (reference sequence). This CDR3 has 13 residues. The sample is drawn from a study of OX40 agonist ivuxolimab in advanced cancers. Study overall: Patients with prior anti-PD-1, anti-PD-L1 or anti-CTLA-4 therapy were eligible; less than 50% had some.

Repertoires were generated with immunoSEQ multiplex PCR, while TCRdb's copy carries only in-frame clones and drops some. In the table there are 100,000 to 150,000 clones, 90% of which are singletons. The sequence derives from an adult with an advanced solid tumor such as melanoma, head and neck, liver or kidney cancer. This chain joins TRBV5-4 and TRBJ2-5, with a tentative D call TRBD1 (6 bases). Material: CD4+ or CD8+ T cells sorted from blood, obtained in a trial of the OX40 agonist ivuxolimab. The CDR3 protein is CASSDGQQETQYF. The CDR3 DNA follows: TGTGCCAGCAGCGATGGACAGCAAGAGACCCAGTACTTC.